This T cell receptor (beta chain) was found in a study of blood T cell repertoires in COVID-19. Study-wide context: The origin of the acute and convalescent COVID-19 samples was the United States, Italy and Spain. PBMCs, B-cell-depleted T cells, or T cells were the source of the cDNA or gDNA that made up the material.

This clone was counted between two and nine times. The CDR3 length is 15 residues. Trimming took off 3 bases at V and 2 bases at J, with 8 bases between the two ends. In germline, CDR1 is SGHAT, CDR2 FQNNGV. Per the authors' pipeline: Nucleated cell number was recorded as an estimate derived from reference gene primer amplification. Data came from immunoSEQ multiplex PCR; TCRdb stores just in-frame clones and leaves some out. V, J and clone size are those of that table, while D and trimming were read from the DNA. The sample shows about 31,000 clones, more than 70% of them seen only once. The sample comprised peripheral blood. This TCR derives from a woman aged 40 to 50 with active or convalescent COVID-19. The rearrangement uses TRBV11-2 and TRBJ2-6; D is perhaps TRBD1 (5 bases). This CDR3 is CASSFSRAGANVLTF. CDR3 coding DNA: TGTGCCAGCAGCTTTAGCAGGGCTGGGGCCAACGTCCTGACTTTC.